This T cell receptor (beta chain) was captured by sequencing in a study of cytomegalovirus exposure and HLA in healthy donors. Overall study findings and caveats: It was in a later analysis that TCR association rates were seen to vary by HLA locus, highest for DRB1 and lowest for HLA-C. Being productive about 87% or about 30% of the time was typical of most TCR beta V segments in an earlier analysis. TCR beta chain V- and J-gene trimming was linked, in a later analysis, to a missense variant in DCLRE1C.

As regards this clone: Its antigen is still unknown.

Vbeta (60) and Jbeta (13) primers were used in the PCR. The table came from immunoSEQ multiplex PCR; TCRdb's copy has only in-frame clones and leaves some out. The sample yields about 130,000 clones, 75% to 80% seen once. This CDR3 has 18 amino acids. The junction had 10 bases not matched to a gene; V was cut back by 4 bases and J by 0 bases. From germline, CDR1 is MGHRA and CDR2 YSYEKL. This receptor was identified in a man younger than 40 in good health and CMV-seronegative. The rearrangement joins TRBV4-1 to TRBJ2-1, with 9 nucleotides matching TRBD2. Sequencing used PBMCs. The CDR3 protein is CASSLPPGGGDSYNEQFF. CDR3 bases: TGCGCCAGCAGCCTCCCCCCCGGCGGGGGGGACTCCTACAATGAGCAGTTCTTC.